This T cell receptor beta chain was identified in a study of naive and memory T cell subsets. An equimolar mix of two oligonucleotides served as the beta constant-region primer for TRBC1 and TRBC2. TCRdb ran MiXCR on the UMI-ligation and nested PCR reads and lists one entry per CDR3 protein. The sample consists of about 85,000 distinct CDR3 sequences, about 12% of them appearing once. There are a few counts of this clonotype. There are 14 residues in the CDR3. Unmatched junction bases numbered 2, after V lost 5 bases and J lost 6 bases. Germline CDR1 reads SGHAT; CDR2 reads FQNNGV. The chain is built from TRBV11-2 and TRBJ1-6; 9 bases are shared with TRBD1. Sequencing was performed on central memory CD4+ T cells from blood. The TCR originated in a human donor in good health. The CDR3 sequence is CASSPGQGNSPLHF. The CDR3 DNA sequence: TGTGCCAGCAGCCCGGGACAGGGTAATTCACCCCTCCACTTT.